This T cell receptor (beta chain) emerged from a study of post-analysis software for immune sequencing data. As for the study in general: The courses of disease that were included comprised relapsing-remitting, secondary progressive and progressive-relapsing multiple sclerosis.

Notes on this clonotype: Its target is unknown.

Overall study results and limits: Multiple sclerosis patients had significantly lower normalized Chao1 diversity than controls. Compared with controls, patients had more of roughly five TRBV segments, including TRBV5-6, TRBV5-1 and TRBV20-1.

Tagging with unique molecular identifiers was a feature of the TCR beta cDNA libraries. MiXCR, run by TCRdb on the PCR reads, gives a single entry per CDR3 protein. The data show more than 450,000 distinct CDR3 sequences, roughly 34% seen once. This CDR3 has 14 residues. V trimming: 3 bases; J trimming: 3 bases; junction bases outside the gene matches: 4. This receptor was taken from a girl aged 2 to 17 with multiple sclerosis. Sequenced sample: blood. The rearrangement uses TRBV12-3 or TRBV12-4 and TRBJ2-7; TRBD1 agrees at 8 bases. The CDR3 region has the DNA TGTGCCAGCAGTTTTAACAGGGGGAGCTACGAGCAGTACTTC. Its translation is CASSFNRGSYEQYF.